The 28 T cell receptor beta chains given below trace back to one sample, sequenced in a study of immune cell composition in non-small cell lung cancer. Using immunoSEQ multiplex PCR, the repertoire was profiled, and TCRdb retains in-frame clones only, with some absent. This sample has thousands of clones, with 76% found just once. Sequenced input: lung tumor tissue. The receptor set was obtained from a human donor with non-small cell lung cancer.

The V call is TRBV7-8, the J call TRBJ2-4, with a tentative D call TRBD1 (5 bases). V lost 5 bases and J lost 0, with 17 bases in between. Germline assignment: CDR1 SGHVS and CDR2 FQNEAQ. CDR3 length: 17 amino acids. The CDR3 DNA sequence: TGTGCCAGCAGCCCGCAAGGGGTAAATCTAGCCAAAAACATTCAGTACTTC. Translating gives CASSPQGVNLAKNIQYF.

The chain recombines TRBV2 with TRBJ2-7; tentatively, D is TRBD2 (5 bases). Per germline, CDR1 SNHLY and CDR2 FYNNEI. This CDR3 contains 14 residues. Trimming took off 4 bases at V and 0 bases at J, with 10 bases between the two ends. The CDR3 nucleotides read TGTGCCAGCAGTGTCTGGGAGACCTCCTACGAGCAGTACTTC. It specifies CASSVWETSYEQYF.

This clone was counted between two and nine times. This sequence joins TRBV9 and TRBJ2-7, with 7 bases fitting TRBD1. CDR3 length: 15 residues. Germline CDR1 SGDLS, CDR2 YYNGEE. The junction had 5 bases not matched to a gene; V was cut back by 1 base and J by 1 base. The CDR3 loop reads CASSVTGDTSYEQYF. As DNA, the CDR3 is TGTGCCAGCAGCGTAACAGGGGATACGTCCTACGAGCAGTACTTC.

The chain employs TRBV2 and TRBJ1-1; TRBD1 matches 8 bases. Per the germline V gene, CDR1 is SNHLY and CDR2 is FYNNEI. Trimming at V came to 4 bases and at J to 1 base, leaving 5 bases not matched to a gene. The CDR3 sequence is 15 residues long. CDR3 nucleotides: TGTGCCAGCAGTGTAAGGGACAGGTGGAACACTGAAGCTTTCTTT. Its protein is CASSVRDRWNTEAFF.

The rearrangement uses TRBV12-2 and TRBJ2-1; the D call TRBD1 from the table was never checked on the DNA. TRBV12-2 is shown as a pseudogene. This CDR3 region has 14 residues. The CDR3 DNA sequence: TGTGCAGTCGAGGGGGCCGATCCCTACAATGAGCAGTTCTTC. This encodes CAVEGADPYNEQFF.

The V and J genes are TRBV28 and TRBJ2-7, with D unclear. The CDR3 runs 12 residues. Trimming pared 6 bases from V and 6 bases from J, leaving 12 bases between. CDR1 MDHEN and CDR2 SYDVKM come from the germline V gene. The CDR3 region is CASSPGPLEQYF. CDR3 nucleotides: TGTGCCAGCAGCCCCGGGCCGCTCGAGCAGTACTTC. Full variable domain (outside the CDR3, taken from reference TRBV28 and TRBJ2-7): DVKVTQSSRYLVKRTGEKVFLECVQDMDHENMFWYRQDPGLGLRLIYFSYDVKMKEKGDIPEGYSVSREKKERFSLILESASTNQTSMYLCASSPGPLEQYFGPGTRLTVT.

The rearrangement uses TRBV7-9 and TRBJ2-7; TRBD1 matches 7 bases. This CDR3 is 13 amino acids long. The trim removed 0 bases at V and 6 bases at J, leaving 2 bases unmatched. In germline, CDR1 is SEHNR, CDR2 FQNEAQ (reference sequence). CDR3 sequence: CASSLATGVEQYF. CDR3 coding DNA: TGTGCCAGCAGCTTAGCAACAGGGGTCGAGCAGTACTTC.

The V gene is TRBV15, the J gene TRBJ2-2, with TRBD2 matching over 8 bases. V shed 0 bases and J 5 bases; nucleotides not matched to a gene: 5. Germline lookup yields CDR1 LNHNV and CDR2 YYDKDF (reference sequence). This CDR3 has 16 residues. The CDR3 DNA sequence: TGTGCCACCAGCAGAGAGGAAGCGGGAGTAACCGGGGAGCTGTTTTTT. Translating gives CATSREEAGVTGELFF.

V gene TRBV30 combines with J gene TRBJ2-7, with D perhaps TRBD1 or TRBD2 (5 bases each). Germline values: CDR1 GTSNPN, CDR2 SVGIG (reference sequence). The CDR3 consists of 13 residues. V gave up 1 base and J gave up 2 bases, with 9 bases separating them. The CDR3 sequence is CAWSAGTPYEQYF. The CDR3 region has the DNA TGTGCCTGGAGTGCCGGGACCCCCTACGAGCAGTACTTC.

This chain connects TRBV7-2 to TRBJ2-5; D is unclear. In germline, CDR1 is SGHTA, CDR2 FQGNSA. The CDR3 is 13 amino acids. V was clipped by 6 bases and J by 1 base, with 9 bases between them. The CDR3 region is CASSSELQETQYF. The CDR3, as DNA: TGTGCCAGCAGTTCTGAGCTCCAAGAGACCCAGTACTTC. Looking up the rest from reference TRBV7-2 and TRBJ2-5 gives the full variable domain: GAGVSQSPSNKVTEKGKDVELRCDPISGHTALYWYRQSLGQGLEFLIYFQGNSAPDKSGLPSDRFSAERTGGSVSTLTIQRTQQEDSAVYLCASSSELQETQYFGPGTRLLVL.

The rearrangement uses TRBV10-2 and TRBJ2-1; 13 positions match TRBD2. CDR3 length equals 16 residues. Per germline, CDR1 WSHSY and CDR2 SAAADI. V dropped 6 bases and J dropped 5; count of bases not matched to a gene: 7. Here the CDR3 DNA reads TGCGCCAGCAGACTTACGGGACTAGCGGGGAACAATGAGCAGTTCTTC. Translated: CASRLTGLAGNNEQFF.

This CDR3 reads CATSGTGDLEQYF. For the CDR3, the DNA is TGCGCAACGTCCGGGACAGGGGACCTCGAGCAGTACTTC. The chain combines TRBV29-1 with TRBJ2-7, with 10 bases aligning to TRBD1. In germline, CDR1 is SQVTM, CDR2 ANQGSEA. The CDR3 is 13 amino acids.

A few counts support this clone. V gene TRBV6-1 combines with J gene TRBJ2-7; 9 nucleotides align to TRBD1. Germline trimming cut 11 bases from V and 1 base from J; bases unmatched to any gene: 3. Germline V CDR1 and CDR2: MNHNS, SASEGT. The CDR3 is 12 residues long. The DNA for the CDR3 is TGTGCCGGGGGGACAGGGTCCTACGAGCAGTACTTC. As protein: CAGGTGSYEQYF.

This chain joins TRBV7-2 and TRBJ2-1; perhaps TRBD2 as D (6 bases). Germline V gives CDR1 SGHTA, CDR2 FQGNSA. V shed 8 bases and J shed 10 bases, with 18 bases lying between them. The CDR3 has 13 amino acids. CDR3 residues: CASRPLAGKEQFF. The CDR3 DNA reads TGTGCCAGCCGACCTTTGGCGGGGAAAGAGCAGTTCTTC.

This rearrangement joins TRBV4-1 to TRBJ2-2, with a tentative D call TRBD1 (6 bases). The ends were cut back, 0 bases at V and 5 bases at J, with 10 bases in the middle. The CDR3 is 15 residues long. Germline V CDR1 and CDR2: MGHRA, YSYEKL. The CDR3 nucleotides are TGCGCCAGCAGCCAAGATTCAGGGGTAACCGGGGAGCTGTTTTTT. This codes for CASSQDSGVTGELFF.

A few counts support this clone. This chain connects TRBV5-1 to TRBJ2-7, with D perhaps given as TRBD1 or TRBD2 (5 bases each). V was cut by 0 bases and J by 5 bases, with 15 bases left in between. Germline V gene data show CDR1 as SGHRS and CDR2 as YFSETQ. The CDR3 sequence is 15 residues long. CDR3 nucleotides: TGCGCCAGCAGCTTGGGTGGGGGTAGTATAGACGAGCAGTACTTC. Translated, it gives CASSLGGGSIDEQYF.

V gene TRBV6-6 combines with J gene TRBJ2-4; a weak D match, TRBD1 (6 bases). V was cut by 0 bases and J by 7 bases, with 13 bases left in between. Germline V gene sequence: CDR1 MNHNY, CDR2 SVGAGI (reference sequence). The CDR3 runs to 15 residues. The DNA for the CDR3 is TGTGCCAGCAGTTACTCCCGGGACATCGGGAACATTCAGTACTTC. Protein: CASSYSRDIGNIQYF.

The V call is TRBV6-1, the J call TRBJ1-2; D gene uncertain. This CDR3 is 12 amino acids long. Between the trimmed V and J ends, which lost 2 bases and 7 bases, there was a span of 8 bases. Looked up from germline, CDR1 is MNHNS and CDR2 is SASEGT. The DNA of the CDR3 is TGTGCCAGCAGTGAATTGTGGGGTGGCTACACCTTC. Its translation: CASSELWGGYTF.

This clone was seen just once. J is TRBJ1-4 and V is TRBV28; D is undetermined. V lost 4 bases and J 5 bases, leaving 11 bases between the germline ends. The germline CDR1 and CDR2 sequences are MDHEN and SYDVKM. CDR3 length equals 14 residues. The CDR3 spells CASSYVGSNEKLFF. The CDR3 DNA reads TGTGCCAGCAGTTATGTAGGAAGCAATGAAAAACTGTTTTTT.

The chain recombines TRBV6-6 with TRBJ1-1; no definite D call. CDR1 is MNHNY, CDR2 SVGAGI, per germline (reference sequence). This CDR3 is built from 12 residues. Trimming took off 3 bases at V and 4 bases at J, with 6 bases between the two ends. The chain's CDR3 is CASSYQSTEAFF. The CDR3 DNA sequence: TGTGCCAGCAGTTATCAGAGCACTGAAGCTTTCTTT.

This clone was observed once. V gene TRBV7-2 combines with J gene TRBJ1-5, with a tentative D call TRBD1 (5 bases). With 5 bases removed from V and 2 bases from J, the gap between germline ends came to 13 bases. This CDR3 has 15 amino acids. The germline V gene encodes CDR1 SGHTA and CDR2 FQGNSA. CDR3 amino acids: CASSATGTRNQPQHF. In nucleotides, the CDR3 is TGTGCCAGCAGCGCGACCGGGACTCGCAATCAGCCCCAGCATTTT.

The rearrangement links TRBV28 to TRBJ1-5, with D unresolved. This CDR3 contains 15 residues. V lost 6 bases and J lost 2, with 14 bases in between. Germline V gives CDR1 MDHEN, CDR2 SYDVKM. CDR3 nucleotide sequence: TGTGCCAGCAGGCTGTCTAGTCAGGGCAATCAGCCCCAGCATTTT. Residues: CASRLSSQGNQPQHF.

Written as DNA, the CDR3 is TGTGCCAGCAGTTCCCCCGGGAGGAAGTTTCAAGCTTTCTTT. As protein: CASSSPGRKFQAFF. This chain connects TRBV28 to TRBJ1-1, with unresolved D. Trimming took off 4 bases at V and 9 bases at J, with 18 bases between the two ends. This CDR3 has 14 amino acids. Germline V gene data show CDR1 as MDHEN and CDR2 as SYDVKM. The entire variable domain, with the rest obtained from reference TRBV28 and TRBJ1-1, is as follows: DVKVTQSSRYLVKRTGEKVFLECVQDMDHENMFWYRQDPGLGLRLIYFSYDVKMKEKGDIPEGYSVSREKKERFSLILESASTNQTSMYLCASSSPGRKFQAFFGQGTRLTVV.

The CDR3 nucleotides are TGTGCCTGCCAAGTGAACACTGAAGCTTTCTTT. This sequence encodes CACQVNTEAFF. The rearrangement joins TRBV30 to TRBJ1-1; D call uncertain. Germline V gene sequence: CDR1 GTSNPN, CDR2 SVGIG (reference sequence). V lost 6 bases and J 0 bases, leaving 5 bases between the germline ends. The CDR3 runs 11 residues.

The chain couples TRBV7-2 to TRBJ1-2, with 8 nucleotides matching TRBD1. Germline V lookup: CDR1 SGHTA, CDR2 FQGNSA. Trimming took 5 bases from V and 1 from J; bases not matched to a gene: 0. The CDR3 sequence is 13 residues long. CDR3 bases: TGTGCCAGCAGCGGACAGGGTAACTATGGCTACACCTTC. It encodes CASSGQGNYGYTF.

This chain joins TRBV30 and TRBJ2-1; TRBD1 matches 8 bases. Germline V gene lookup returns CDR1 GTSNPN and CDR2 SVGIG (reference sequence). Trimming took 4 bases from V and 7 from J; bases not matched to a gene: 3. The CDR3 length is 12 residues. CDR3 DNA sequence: TGTGCCTGGACAAACAGGGGGAATGAGCAGTTCTTC. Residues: CAWTNRGNEQFF.

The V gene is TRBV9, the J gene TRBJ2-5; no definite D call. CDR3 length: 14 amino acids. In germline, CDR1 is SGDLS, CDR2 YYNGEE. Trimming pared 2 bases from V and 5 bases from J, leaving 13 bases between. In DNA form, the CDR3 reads TGTGCCAGCAGCGTTGCCTTGCTGGGGGAGACCCAGTACTTC. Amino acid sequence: CASSVALLGETQYF.

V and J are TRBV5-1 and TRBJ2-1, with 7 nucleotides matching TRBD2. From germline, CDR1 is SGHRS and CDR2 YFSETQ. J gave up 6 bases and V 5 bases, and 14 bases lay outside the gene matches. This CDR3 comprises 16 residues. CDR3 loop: CASRLSGGGPPNEQFF. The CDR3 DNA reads TGCGCCAGCAGACTCTCCGGGGGAGGGCCCCCCAATGAGCAGTTCTTC. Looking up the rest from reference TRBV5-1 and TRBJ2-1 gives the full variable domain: KAGVTQTPRYLIKTRGQQVTLSCSPISGHRSVSWYQQTPGQGLQFLFEYFSETQRNKGNFPGRFSGRQFSNSRSEMNVSTLELGDSALYLCASRLSGGGPPNEQFFGPGTRLTVL.